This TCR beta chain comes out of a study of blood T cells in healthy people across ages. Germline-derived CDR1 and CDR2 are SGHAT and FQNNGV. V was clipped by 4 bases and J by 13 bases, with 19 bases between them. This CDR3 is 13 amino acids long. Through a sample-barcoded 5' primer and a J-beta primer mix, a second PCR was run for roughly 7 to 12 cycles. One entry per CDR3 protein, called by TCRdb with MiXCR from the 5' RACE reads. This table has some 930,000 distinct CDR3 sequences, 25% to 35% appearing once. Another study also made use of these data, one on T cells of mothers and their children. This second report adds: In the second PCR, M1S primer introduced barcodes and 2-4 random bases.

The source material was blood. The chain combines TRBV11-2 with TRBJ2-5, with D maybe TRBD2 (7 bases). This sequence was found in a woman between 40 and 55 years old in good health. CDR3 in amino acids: CASSSLGGTTGYF. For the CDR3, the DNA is TGTGCCAGCAGCTCCCTAGGGGGGACTACCGGGTACTTC.